These 20 T cell receptor beta chains were all obtained from the same sample, sequenced in a study of post-analysis software for immune sequencing data. Carried by the TCR beta cDNA libraries were unique molecular identifiers. TCRdb ran MiXCR on the PCR reads and lists one entry per CDR3 protein. The sample has approximately 570,000 distinct CDR3 sequences, roughly 47% seen once. Study-wide results and limits: Five TRBV segments, including TRBV5-6, TRBV5-1 and TRBV20-1, were more frequent in patients than controls.

Their antigens are not known. The source material was blood. The receptors were gathered from a girl aged 10 to 17 with multiple sclerosis.

The chain employs TRBV5-5 and TRBJ2-5; D could derive from TRBD1 or TRBD2 (6 bases each). Per the germline V gene, CDR1 is SGHKS and CDR2 is YYEKEE (reference sequence). This CDR3 comprises 16 residues. Trimming took off 0 bases at V and 5 bases at J, with 17 bases between the two ends. CDR3 sequence (DNA): TGTGCCAGCAGCTTGGTTTCTGGGGGGCTGGGGGAGACCCAGTACTTC. This encodes CASSLVSGGLGETQYF. Using reference TRBV5-5 and TRBJ2-5 for the parts outside the CDR3, the full variable domain is DAGVTQSPTHLIKTRGQQVTLRCSPISGHKSVSWYQQVLGQGPQFIFQYYEKEERGRGNFPDRFSARQFPNYSSELNVNALLLGDSALYLCASSLVSGGLGETQYFGPGTRLLVL.

The CDR3 bases are TGTGCCAGCGGGGTGAAAGGGGCGCTCTCTGGGGCCAACGTCCTGACTTTC. Translating it yields CASGVKGALSGANVLTF. This chain uses TRBV6-1 with TRBJ2-6; D may be TRBD1 (5 bases). There are 17 residues in the CDR3. Trimming stripped 8 bases from V and 0 bases from J, with 17 bases between. Germline lookup yields CDR1 MNHNS and CDR2 SASEGT.

As DNA, the CDR3 is TGTGCCAGCAGCATGGACAGCTTCATCTACGAGCAGTACTTC. Its protein is CASSMDSFIYEQYF. This sequence joins TRBV5-6 and TRBJ2-5; maybe TRBD1 (6 bases). The end of the DNA is better explained by TRBJ2-7, so the J call may be wrong. The CDR3 is 14 residues long. Germline V CDR1 and CDR2: SGHDT, YYEEEE.

The gene calls are TRBV7-8 and TRBJ2-5, with TRBD1 matching over 9 bases. The CDR3 length is 16 residues. J gave up 4 bases and V 1 base, and 7 bases lay outside the gene matches. The germline gives CDR1 SGHVS, CDR2 FQNEAQ. CDR3 bases: TGTGCCAGCAGCTTAGTCCCCAGGGGACAGGGAGAGACCCAGTACTTC. Its protein is CASSLVPRGQGETQYF.

This rearrangement joins TRBV27 to TRBJ2-7; no definite D call. V lost 3 bases and J lost 7, with 22 bases in between. The CDR3 length is 16 residues. CDR1 is MNHEY and CDR2 is SMNVEV in the germline V gene (reference sequence). CDR3 nucleotide sequence: TGTGCCAGCAGTTTTGTTGGTGGAGACTCCGGTCGGGAGCAGTACTTC. This encodes CASSFVGGDSGREQYF.

J is TRBJ2-7 and V is TRBV12-3 or TRBV12-4; TRBD1 is a possible D gene (5 bases). V lost 6 bases, J lost 0 bases, and 18 bases lay in between. The CDR3 is 16 residues long. The CDR3 region is CASSAPGKGLSYEQYF. The CDR3 bases are TGTGCCAGCAGCGCTCCAGGGAAGGGTCTCTCCTACGAGCAGTACTTC.

The gene calls are TRBV28 and TRBJ2-5, with 7 bases lining up with TRBD2. The CDR3 runs 15 residues. J gave up 2 bases and V 10 bases, and 13 bases lay outside the gene matches. CDR1 is MDHEN, CDR2 SYDVKM, per germline. The CDR3 spells CATHPRRERQETQYF. Here the CDR3 DNA reads TGTGCCACCCACCCGAGGCGGGAGAGGCAAGAGACCCAGTACTTC.

This clonotype was found a few times. The CDR3 is CASSQVGLAADTYEQYF. Here the CDR3 DNA reads TGCGCCAGCAGCCAAGTGGGACTAGCGGCAGACACCTACGAGCAGTACTTC. The V gene is TRBV4-1, the J gene TRBJ2-7, with 11 bases aligning to TRBD2. The V and J ends lost 1 base and 2 bases, in that order; junction bases with no gene match: 7. CDR1 and CDR2 from the germline V gene are MGHRA and YSYEKL. The CDR3 contains 17 residues.

Note on this clonotype: An end of the junction does not agree with germline; a read error may underlie this. This chain uses TRBV7-9 with TRBJ2-1; 7 bases map to TRBD2. Per germline, CDR1 SEHNR and CDR2 FQNEAQ (reference sequence). This CDR3 is built from 17 residues. This chain's CDR3 is CASSLGALAVPYNGQFF. The CDR3 bases are TGTGCCAGCAGCTTAGGTGCGCTAGCGGTCCCCTACAATGGGCAGTTCTTC.

The chain has TRBV12-3 or TRBV12-4 and TRBJ2-7, with 11 nucleotides matching TRBD2. V gave up 3 bases and J gave up 5 bases; unmatched junction bases: 6. The CDR3 loop spans 15 amino acids. CDR3 loop: CASSLSSGRFNEQYF. The CDR3 DNA is TGTGCCAGCAGTTTGTCTAGCGGGAGGTTTAACGAGCAGTACTTC.

The rearrangement links TRBV15 to TRBJ1-5; D is unresolved. In germline, CDR1 is LNHNV, CDR2 YYDKDF (reference sequence). The V and J ends lost 1 base and 6 bases respectively, with 10 bases between them. The CDR3 spans 14 residues. The chain's CDR3 is CATSRVAKGQPQHF. Here the CDR3 DNA reads TGTGCCACCAGCAGAGTGGCGAAGGGTCAGCCCCAGCATTTT.

The V gene is TRBV27, the J gene TRBJ1-5; possible D gene TRBD1, 5 bases. The V and J ends lost 5 bases and 3 bases respectively, with 29 bases between them. This CDR3 is 20 amino acids long. The V gene's germline CDR1 is MNHEY and CDR2 SMNVEV (reference sequence). CDR3 DNA: TGTGCCAGCAGTGGGGCCCTCGGTACGGTCGGACATGGGGTCAATCAGCCCCAGCATTTT. Its translation is CASSGALGTVGHGVNQPQHF.

This clonotype was picked up a small number of times. The genes are TRBV11-2 and TRBJ2-7; D is unresolved. CDR1 SGHAT and CDR2 FQNNGV come from the germline V gene. The CDR3 loop spans 14 amino acids. V gave up 0 bases and J gave up 4 bases, with 10 bases separating them. The CDR3 region is CASSLDNYSYEQYF. In DNA, the CDR3 is TGTGCCAGCAGCTTAGATAACTACAGTTACGAGCAGTACTTC.

Many counts were recorded for this clonotype. The chain employs TRBV20-1 and TRBJ2-1, with D possibly being TRBD1 (6 bases). The CDR3 loop spans 15 amino acids. Germline V gene data show CDR1 as DFQATT and CDR2 as SNEGSKA (reference sequence). V lost 6 bases and J 3 bases, leaving 18 bases between the germline ends. CDR3 protein: CSAHRVGVGYNEQFF. Written as DNA, the CDR3 is TGCAGTGCCCACAGGGTCGGGGTAGGCTACAATGAGCAGTTCTTC.

Comments on this clonotype: At one of its ends the junction is not consistent with the germline gene, which may arise from a read error. The V call is TRBV3-1, the J call TRBJ2-4; 9 bases are a match to TRBD2. With the DNA end fitting TRBJ2-7 better, the J assignment may be wrong. In germline, CDR1 is LGHDT, CDR2 YNNKEL (reference sequence). This CDR3 spans 15 amino acids. The CDR3 loop is CTSSPQRGADYEQYF. Written as DNA, the CDR3 is TGTACCAGCAGCCCCCAGCGGGGGGCCGACTACGAGCAGTACTTC.

The chain is built from TRBV5-1 and TRBJ2-5; D tentatively fits TRBD1 or TRBD2 (5 bases each). The tail of the sequence fits TRBJ2-4 better, so the J call may be wrong. The CDR3 has 13 amino acids. Germline-derived CDR1 and CDR2 are SGHRS and YFSETQ. The CDR3 is CASSLAQEDIQYF. The CDR3 region has the DNA TGCGCCAGCAGCTTGGCACAGGAGGACATTCAGTACTTC.

In its sample, this clonotype was seen a few times. V usage is TRBV5-6 and J usage is TRBJ2-7, with D possibly being TRBD2 (5 bases). Trimming cost V 1 base and J 9 bases, with 14 bases left between them. The CDR3 is 13 residues long. CDR1 SGHDT and CDR2 YYEEEE come from the germline V gene. CDR3 loop: CASSLRIWSGQYF. CDR3 coding DNA: TGTGCCAGCAGCTTGCGCATCTGGAGCGGGCAGTACTTC.

This clonotype was detected only a few times. The chain uses TRBV7-9 and TRBJ2-7, with 8 bases lining up with TRBD2. CDR1 and CDR2 from the germline V gene are SEHNR and FQNEAQ (reference sequence). The CDR3 consists of 13 residues. Trimming removed 5 bases from V and 4 bases from J; junction bases left unmatched: 4. The DNA of the CDR3 is TGTGCCAGCAGCGGAGCGGGAGTTTACGAGCAGTACTTC. This encodes CASSGAGVYEQYF.

A few counts support this clonotype. This chain connects TRBV20-1 to TRBJ2-5, with D tentatively TRBD2 (6 bases). The DNA matches TRBJ2-7 better at its end, which makes the J call doubtful. CDR1 and CDR2 (germline): DFQATT, SNEGSKA (reference sequence). CDR3 length: 14 amino acids. The CDR3 nucleotides read TGCAGTGTCGCAAGATCGGGAGTTGGGTACGAGCAGTACTTC. Translating it yields CSVARSGVGYEQYF.

Worth noting for this clonotype: A much larger clonotype is one base distant, so this may be a read error. The V and J genes are TRBV5-1 and TRBJ2-4; D possibly corresponds to TRBD2 (7 bases). The CDR3 sequence is 14 residues long. Between the trimmed V and J ends, which lost 4 bases and 13 bases, there was a span of 21 bases. The V gene's germline CDR1 is SGHRS and CDR2 YFSETQ. The CDR3 DNA sequence: TGCGCCAGCAGCCCCACGGGGGGCAGGTACGGGCAGTACTTC. Amino acids: CASSPTGGRYGQYF.